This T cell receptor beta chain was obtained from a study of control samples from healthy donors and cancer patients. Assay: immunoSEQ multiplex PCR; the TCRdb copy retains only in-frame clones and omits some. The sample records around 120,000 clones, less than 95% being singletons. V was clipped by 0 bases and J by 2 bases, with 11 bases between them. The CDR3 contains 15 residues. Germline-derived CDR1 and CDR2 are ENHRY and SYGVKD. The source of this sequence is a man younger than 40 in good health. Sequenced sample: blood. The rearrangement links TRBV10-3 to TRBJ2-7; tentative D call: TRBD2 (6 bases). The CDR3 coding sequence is TGTGCCATCAGTGAGTCTGGGGAGGTCACCTACGAGCAGTACTTC. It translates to CAISESGEVTYEQYF.